A single sample gave rise to the 15 T cell receptor beta chains below, sequenced in a study of CD8 T cells in ankylosing spondylitis (dated by TCRdb to 2016 to 2017). Beyond this particular receptor, the publication reports: A TCR beta motif made up of several highly homologous amino acid variants appeared to be characteristic of blood from ankylosing spondylitis patients.

The library was built by means of 5' RACE. The run used an Illumina HiSeq 2500. In-frame beta chains were kept once TCRdb had trimmed the public reads at Q25 with fastp and called clones with MiXCR. Rows are combined by CDR3 protein, so each entry shows the most common genes and DNA. This sample gives 470,000 or so distinct CDR3 sequences in total; roughly 26% of them show up just once. The top ten clonotypes cover about 0.89% of the sample. Antigen specificity for these receptors is unknown. The sample taken for sequencing was blood, either unsorted or a sorted T cell fraction (not recorded which). These receptors were obtained from a male donor with ankylosing spondylitis.

This clonotype turned up a few times. The J gene is TRBJ2-7, the V gene TRBV20-1, with D possibly matching TRBD2 (6 bases). Germline CDR1 DFQATT, CDR2 SNEGSKA (reference sequence). The CDR3 spans 12 residues. Trimming took off 6 bases at V and 3 bases at J, with 12 bases between the two ends. For the CDR3, the DNA is TGCAGTGCAGCGACCGGGGGCTACGAGCAGTACTTC. It encodes CSAATGGYEQYF.

This clonotype came up once. In nucleotides, the CDR3 is TGTGCCAGCAGTGCGGCCAGATCGGACACTGAAGCTTTCTTT. This translates into CASSAARSDTEAFF. V gene TRBV2 combines with J gene TRBJ1-1; no definite D call. The CDR3 is made up of 14 amino acids. V was clipped by 4 bases and J by 3 bases, with 12 bases between them. CDR1 is SNHLY and CDR2 is FYNNEI in the germline V gene.

This clonotype was recorded a few times. CDR3 region: CSALAPFAGGEETQYF. The DNA of the CDR3 is TGCAGTGCCCTAGCCCCCTTCGCAGGGGGGGAAGAGACCCAGTACTTC. The chain employs TRBV20-1 and TRBJ2-5; the D call may be TRBD1 or TRBD2 (7 bases each). The germline V gene encodes CDR1 DFQATT and CDR2 SNEGSKA (reference sequence). The CDR3 is 16 amino acids. Between the trimmed V and J ends, which lost 6 bases and 3 bases, there was a span of 23 bases.

This clonotype was picked up a small number of times. This chain joins TRBV29-1 and TRBJ1-1; no clear D. CDR1 and CDR2 (germline): SQVTM, ANQGSEA. The CDR3 sequence is 10 residues long. CDR3 nucleotides: TGCAGTGCAGGGAACACTGAAGCTTTCTTT. Amino acids: CSAGNTEAFF.

Ten or more counts support this clonotype. The chain has TRBV15 and TRBJ2-1; 7 bases map to TRBD2. CDR3 length: 16 residues. After removal of 5 bases from V and 2 bases from J, the junction contained 9 bases not matched to a gene. The germline V gene encodes CDR1 LNHNV and CDR2 YYDKDF (reference sequence). The CDR3 is CATSSFERDPYNEQFF. DNA of the CDR3: TGTGCCACCAGCTCATTTGAGCGGGACCCCTACAATGAGCAGTTCTTC.

This clonotype has only a few counts. The chain has TRBV7-8 and TRBJ2-4, with TRBD1 matching 7 bases. CDR1 is SGHVS, CDR2 FQNEAQ, per germline. There are 16 residues in the CDR3. The ends lost 5 bases at V and 11 bases at J; junction bases unmatched: 18. The chain's CDR3 is CASSLSTGVDGPLQYF. DNA of the CDR3: TGTGCCAGCAGCCTATCAACAGGGGTAGATGGCCCTCTTCAGTACTTC.

This clonotype was observed a handful of times. This chain links TRBV18 with TRBJ2-1; D unresolved. The CDR3 runs 15 residues. The V and J ends lost 3 bases and 0 bases respectively, with 9 bases between them. From germline, CDR1 is KGHSH and CDR2 LQKENI. The CDR3, as DNA: TGTGCCAGCTCACCCTCCCTCGACTCCTACAATGAGCAGTTCTTC. Translation gives CASSPSLDSYNEQFF.

V is TRBV5-1 and J is TRBJ1-6; D gene uncertain. This CDR3 comprises 15 residues. CDR1 and CDR2 (germline): SGHRS, YFSETQ. V was pared by 1 base and J by 5 bases, with 10 bases between. CDR3 protein: CASSLNRPHNSPLHF. The CDR3 DNA follows: TGCGCCAGCAGCTTGAACAGACCCCATAATTCACCCCTCCACTTT.

V is TRBV5-1 and J is TRBJ1-4; D not certain. The CDR3 runs to 13 residues. Germline lookup yields CDR1 SGHRS and CDR2 YFSETQ. The V and J ends lost 4 bases and 5 bases respectively, with 9 bases between them. The chain's CDR3 is CASSRWVNEKLFF. The CDR3 region has the DNA TGCGCCAGCAGCCGATGGGTCAATGAAAAACTGTTTTTT.

This clonotype was found a few times. The chain recombines TRBV7-2 with TRBJ1-1; D call uncertain. The CDR3 spans 13 residues. The germline V and J ends were trimmed by 5 bases and 8 bases, with 15 bases remaining between them. Germline CDR1 is SGHTA and CDR2 is FQGNSA. CDR3: CASSPPSGLEAFF. In DNA form, the CDR3 reads TGTGCCAGCAGCCCGCCCTCGGGTCTCGAAGCTTTCTTT.

This clonotype was observed a handful of times. The chain has TRBV15 and TRBJ2-2; tentative D call: TRBD1 (6 bases). Looked up from germline, CDR1 is LNHNV and CDR2 is YYDKDF (reference sequence). The ends were cut back, 2 bases at V and 0 bases at J, with 10 bases in the middle. The CDR3 totals 16 residues. As DNA, the CDR3 is TGTGCCACCAGCAGACGGGACAAGGCGAACACCGGGGAGCTGTTTTTT. Translation: CATSRRDKANTGELFF.

This clonotype was detected only once. This sequence joins TRBV19 and TRBJ1-3, with TRBD1 as a possible D gene (6 bases). This CDR3 spans 14 amino acids. Trimming shortened V by 9 bases and J by 2 bases, and 14 bases separated the two germline ends. Germline assignment: CDR1 LNHDA and CDR2 SQIVND (reference sequence). CDR3 DNA: TGTGCCAGCACAGGGCCTTACCCTGGAAACACCATATATTTT. Residues: CASTGPYPGNTIYF. The full variable domain, in which reference TRBV19 and TRBJ1-3 provide the parts outside the CDR3, is DGGITQSPKYLFRKEGQNVTLSCEQNLNHDAMYWYRQDPGQGLRLIYYSQIVNDFQKGDIAEGYSVSREKKESFPLTVTSAQKNPTAFYLCASTGPYPGNTIYFGEGSWLTVV.

The table lists this clonotype with a few counts. The rearrangement joins TRBV5-1 to TRBJ2-3, with TRBD1 as a possible D gene (6 bases). This CDR3 is 14 amino acids long. Germline V gene lookup returns CDR1 SGHRS and CDR2 YFSETQ. V was clipped by 6 bases and J by 3 bases, with 14 bases between them. The CDR3 sequence: CASTRQEGTDTQYF. CDR3 DNA sequence: TGCGCCAGCACTCGACAGGAAGGAACAGATACGCAGTATTTT.

The chain combines TRBV20-1 with TRBJ2-2, with 9 bases fitting TRBD1. CDR1 is DFQATT and CDR2 is SNEGSKA in the germline V gene (reference sequence). This CDR3 has 13 amino acids. With V trimmed by 7 bases and J by 3 bases, 3 bases remained unmatched. The CDR3 spells CSGQGGYTGELFF. As DNA, the CDR3 is TGCAGTGGACAGGGGGGATACACCGGGGAGCTGTTTTTT.

V and J are TRBV7-9 and TRBJ2-7; 10 positions agree with TRBD1. The ends lost 4 bases at V and 2 bases at J; junction bases unmatched: 2. The CDR3 contains 14 residues. The germline gives CDR1 SEHNR, CDR2 FQNEAQ (reference sequence). CDR3 nucleotide sequence: TGTGCCAGCAGCTCGACAGGGGGCACCTACGAGCAGTACTTC. Translated, it gives CASSSTGGTYEQYF.